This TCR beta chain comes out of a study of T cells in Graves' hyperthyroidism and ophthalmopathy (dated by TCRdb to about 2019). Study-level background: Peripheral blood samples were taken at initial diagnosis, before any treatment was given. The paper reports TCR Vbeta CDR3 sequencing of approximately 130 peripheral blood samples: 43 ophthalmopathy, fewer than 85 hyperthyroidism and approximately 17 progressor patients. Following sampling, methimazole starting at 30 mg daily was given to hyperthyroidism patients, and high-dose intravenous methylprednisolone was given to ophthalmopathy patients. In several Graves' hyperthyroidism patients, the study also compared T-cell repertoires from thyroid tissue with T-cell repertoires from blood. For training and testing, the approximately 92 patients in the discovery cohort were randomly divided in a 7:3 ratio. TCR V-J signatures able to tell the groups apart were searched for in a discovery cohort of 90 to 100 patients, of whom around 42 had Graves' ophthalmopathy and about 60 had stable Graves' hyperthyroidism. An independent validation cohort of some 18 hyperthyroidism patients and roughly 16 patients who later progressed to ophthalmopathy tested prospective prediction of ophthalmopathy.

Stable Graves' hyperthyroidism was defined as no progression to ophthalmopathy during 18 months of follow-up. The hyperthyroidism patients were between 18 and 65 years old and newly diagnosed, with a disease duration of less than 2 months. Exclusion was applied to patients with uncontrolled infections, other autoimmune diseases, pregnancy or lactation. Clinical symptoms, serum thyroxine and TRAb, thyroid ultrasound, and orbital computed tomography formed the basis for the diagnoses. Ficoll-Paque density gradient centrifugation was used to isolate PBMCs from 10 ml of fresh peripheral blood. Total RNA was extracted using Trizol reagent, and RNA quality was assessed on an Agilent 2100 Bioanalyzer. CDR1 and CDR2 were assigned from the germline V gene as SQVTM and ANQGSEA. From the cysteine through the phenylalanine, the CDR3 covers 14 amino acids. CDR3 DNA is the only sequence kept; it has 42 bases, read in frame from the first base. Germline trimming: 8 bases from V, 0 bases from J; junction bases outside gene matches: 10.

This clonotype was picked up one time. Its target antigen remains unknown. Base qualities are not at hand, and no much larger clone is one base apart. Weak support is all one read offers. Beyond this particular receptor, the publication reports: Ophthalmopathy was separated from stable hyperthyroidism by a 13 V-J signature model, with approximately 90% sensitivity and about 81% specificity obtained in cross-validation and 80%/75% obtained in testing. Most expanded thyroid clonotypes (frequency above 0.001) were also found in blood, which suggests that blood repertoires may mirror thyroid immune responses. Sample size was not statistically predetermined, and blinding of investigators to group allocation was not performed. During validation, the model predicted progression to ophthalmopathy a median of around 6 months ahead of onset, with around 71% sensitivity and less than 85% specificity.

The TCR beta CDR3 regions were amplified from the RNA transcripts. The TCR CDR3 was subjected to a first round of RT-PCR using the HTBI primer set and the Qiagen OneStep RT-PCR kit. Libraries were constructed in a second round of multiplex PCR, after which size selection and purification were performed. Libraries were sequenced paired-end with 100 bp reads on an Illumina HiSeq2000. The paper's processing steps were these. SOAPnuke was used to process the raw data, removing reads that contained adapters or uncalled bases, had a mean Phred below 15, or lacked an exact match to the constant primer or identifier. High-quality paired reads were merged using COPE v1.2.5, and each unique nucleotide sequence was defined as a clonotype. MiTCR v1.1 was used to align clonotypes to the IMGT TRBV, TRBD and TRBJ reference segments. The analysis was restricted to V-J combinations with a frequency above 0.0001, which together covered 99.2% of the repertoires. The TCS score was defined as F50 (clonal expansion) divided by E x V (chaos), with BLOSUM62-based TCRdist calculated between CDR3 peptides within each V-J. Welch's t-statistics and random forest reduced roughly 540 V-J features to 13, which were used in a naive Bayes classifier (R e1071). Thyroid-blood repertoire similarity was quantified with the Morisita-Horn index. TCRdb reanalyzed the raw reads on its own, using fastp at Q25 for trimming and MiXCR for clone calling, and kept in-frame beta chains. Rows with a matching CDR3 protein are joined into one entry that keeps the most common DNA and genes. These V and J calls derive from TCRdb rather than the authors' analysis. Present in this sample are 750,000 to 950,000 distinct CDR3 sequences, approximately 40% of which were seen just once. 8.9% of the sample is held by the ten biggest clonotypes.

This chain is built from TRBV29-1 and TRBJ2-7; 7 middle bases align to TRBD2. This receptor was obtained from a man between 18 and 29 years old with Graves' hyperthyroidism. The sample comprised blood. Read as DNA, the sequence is TGCAGCTCCGAAACAGCGGGGCGCTCCTACGAGCAGTACTTC. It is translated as CSSETAGRSYEQYF.